Included here is one T cell receptor (beta chain) sequence, with context. Total RNA amounting to roughly 0.5 ug was the source from which TCR beta cDNA was made with a constant-region primer. Three rounds of nested multiplex PCR with slightly modified ARM-PCR produced TCR beta libraries. PCR rounds one and two used TRBV1-TRBV30 forward primers with a C-beta reverse primer for around 11 cycles each. TCRdb independently ran MiXCR on the multiplex PCR reads; one entry per CDR3 protein. Among some 190,000 distinct CDR3 sequences listed, less than 65% were seen once. Germline DNA was also extracted, and blood RNA derived from unsorted whole blood. This sample is part of a study of tumor-infiltrating lymphocytes in primary liver carcinoma. The CDR3 length is 14 residues. Deletions cut 8 bases from V and 4 bases from J, with 17 bases between. Germline V gene sequence: CDR1 MNHNS, CDR2 SASEGT.

The rearrangement joins TRBV6-1 to TRBJ1-1; D unclear. The sequencing sample was made of peripheral blood. This clonotype was sampled from a man aged 40-55 years with primary liver carcinoma and hepatitis B virus infection. Here the CDR3 DNA reads TGTGCCAGCGGTGGCGGACTGGGCGCCACTGAAGCTTTCTTT. This translates into CASGGGLGATEAFF.